A selection of T cell receptor beta chains follows, all from one sample in a study of T cells in Graves' hyperthyroidism and ophthalmopathy. TCRdb independently ran MiXCR on the multiplex PCR reads; one entry per CDR3 protein. Here the sample spans about 560,000 distinct CDR3 sequences, around a sixth being singletons. The sequenced material came from blood. The receptors were sampled from a woman in her 30s with Graves' hyperthyroidism. Each CDR3 is given with its conserved first and last residue. Each record gives: V gene, D gene, J gene, clone size, CDR3 protein, CDR3 DNA. D genes are given only for firm matches. Clone size is stated in some rows and not others, as once, few, many or a class when expanded.

V gene: TRBV27; D gene: TRBD1; J gene: TRBJ2-5; clone size: few; CDR3 protein: CASRDLDRETQYF; CDR3 DNA: TGTGCCAGCAGAGACCTGGACAGGGAGACCCAGTACTTC
V gene: TRBV12-3/TRBV12-4; D gene: NA; J gene: TRBJ2-1; clone size: many; CDR3 protein: CASSSPGTGAYNEQFF; CDR3 DNA: TGTGCCAGCAGTTCCCCCGGGACCGGAGCCTACAATGAGCAGTTCTTC
V gene: TRBV28; D gene: NA; J gene: TRBJ1-1; clone size: many; CDR3 protein: CASWGLNTEAFF; CDR3 DNA: TGTGCCAGCTGGGGACTGAACACTGAAGCTTTCTTT
V gene: TRBV7-9; D gene: TRBD1; J gene: TRBJ2-7; clone size: few; CDR3 protein: CASRQTYSGQGRYEQYF; CDR3 DNA: TGTGCCAGCAGACAGACCTATTCGGGACAGGGGAGATACGAGCAGTACTTC
V gene: TRBV28; D gene: NA; J gene: TRBJ2-7; clone size: many; CDR3 protein: CASSFPDLPDLTYEQYF; CDR3 DNA: TGTGCCAGCAGTTTCCCAGACCTACCCGACCTAACCTACGAGCAGTACTTC
V gene: TRBV5-1; D gene: TRBD1; J gene: TRBJ2-2; clone size: few; CDR3 protein: CASSLAGTGWGELFF; CDR3 DNA: TGCGCCAGCAGCTTGGCCGGGACAGGATGGGGGGAGCTGTTTTTT
V gene: TRBV4-1; D gene: NA; J gene: TRBJ1-1; clone size: NA; CDR3 protein: CASSPVGAGRDTEAFF; CDR3 DNA: TGCGCCAGCAGCCCGGTGGGGGCTGGGAGGGACACTGAAGCTTTCTTT
V gene: TRBV6-1; D gene: NA; J gene: TRBJ2-3; clone size: many; CDR3 protein: CASSQTVTDTQYF; CDR3 DNA: TGTGCCAGCAGCCAGACAGTCACAGATACGCAGTATTTT
V gene: TRBV7-2; D gene: TRBD1; J gene: TRBJ2-1; clone size: NA; CDR3 protein: CASSLTRDSYNEQFF; CDR3 DNA: TGTGCCAGCAGCCTAACCCGGGACAGTTACAATGAGCAGTTCTTC
V gene: TRBV5-4; D gene: NA; J gene: TRBJ2-3; clone size: NA; CDR3 protein: CASSADLSTDTQYF; CDR3 DNA: TGTGCCAGCAGCGCGGACCTCAGCACAGATACGCAGTATTTT
V gene: TRBV5-1; D gene: TRBD1; J gene: TRBJ2-7; clone size: many; CDR3 protein: CASSSQGARKGEQYF; CDR3 DNA: TGCGCCAGCAGCTCTCAGGGGGCGCGAAAGGGCGAGCAGTACTTC
V gene: TRBV7-3; D gene: TRBD2; J gene: TRBJ2-1; clone size: many; CDR3 protein: CASSSAGGPGSNEQFF; CDR3 DNA: TGTGCCAGCAGCTCAGCGGGAGGGCCGGGTTCGAATGAGCAGTTCTTC
V gene: TRBV15; D gene: NA; J gene: TRBJ1-1; clone size: few; CDR3 protein: CATSRDRLGVRYTEAFF; CDR3 DNA: TGTGCCACCAGCAGAGATCGACTAGGGGTGAGATACACTGAAGCTTTCTTT
V gene: TRBV28; D gene: TRBD2; J gene: TRBJ2-7; clone size: many; CDR3 protein: CASSFISSGSYEQYF; CDR3 DNA: TGTGCCAGCAGTTTCATCTCTAGCGGTTCCTACGAGCAGTACTTC
V gene: TRBV28; D gene: TRBD2; J gene: TRBJ2-7; clone size: many; CDR3 protein: CASSGNSGRAHEQYF; CDR3 DNA: TGTGCCAGCAGTGGCAATAGCGGGAGGGCCCACGAGCAGTACTTC
V gene: TRBV15; D gene: NA; J gene: TRBJ2-7; clone size: NA; CDR3 protein: CATSSRGAYYEQYF; CDR3 DNA: TGTGCCACCAGCAGTAGGGGAGCGTACTACGAGCAGTACTTC
V gene: TRBV30; D gene: NA; J gene: TRBJ2-7; clone size: NA; CDR3 protein: CAWSVTGWGLREDEQYF; CDR3 DNA: TGTGCCTGGAGTGTAACGGGGTGGGGGCTAAGGGAAGACGAGCAGTACTTC
V gene: TRBV5-5; D gene: NA; J gene: TRBJ2-3; clone size: many; CDR3 protein: CASSLNEGETTDTQYF; CDR3 DNA: TGTGCCAGCAGCCTTAACGAGGGTGAAACCACAGATACGCAGTATTTT
V gene: TRBV5-1; D gene: NA; J gene: TRBJ1-5; clone size: few; CDR3 protein: CASSRGVGAGSNQPQHF; CDR3 DNA: TGCGCCAGCAGCCGAGGGGTAGGGGCTGGGAGCAATCAGCCCCAGCATTTT
V gene: TRBV5-4; D gene: NA; J gene: TRBJ2-7; clone size: NA; CDR3 protein: CASSSYPGQHWTYEQYF; CDR3 DNA: TGTGCCAGCAGCTCCTACCCCGGACAGCACTGGACCTACGAGCAGTACTTC
V gene: TRBV6-5; D gene: NA; J gene: TRBJ1-5; clone size: NA; CDR3 protein: CASSYLGRDGQPQHF; CDR3 DNA: TGTGCCAGCAGTTACTTAGGCAGGGACGGTCAGCCCCAGCATTTT
V gene: TRBV12-3/TRBV12-4; D gene: TRBD2; J gene: TRBJ2-2; clone size: NA; CDR3 protein: CASITQLAGNTGELFF; CDR3 DNA: TGTGCCAGCATAACACAACTAGCGGGGAACACCGGGGAGCTGTTTTTT
V gene: TRBV20-1; D gene: NA; J gene: TRBJ1-2; clone size: NA; CDR3 protein: CSARDVDQLDGYTF; CDR3 DNA: TGCAGTGCTAGAGATGTCGACCAATTAGATGGCTACACCTTC
V gene: TRBV6-1; D gene: NA; J gene: TRBJ1-2; clone size: few; CDR3 protein: CASSLRVIGYGYTF; CDR3 DNA: TGTGCCAGCAGTTTGCGCGTTATCGGCTATGGCTACACCTTC
V gene: TRBV12-3/TRBV12-4; D gene: NA; J gene: TRBJ2-7; clone size: NA; CDR3 protein: CASSLIPGLGDEQYF; CDR3 DNA: TGTGCCAGCAGTTTAATCCCCGGGTTAGGCGACGAGCAGTACTTC
V gene: TRBV11-2; D gene: TRBD1; J gene: TRBJ1-1; clone size: many; CDR3 protein: CASSWGGTGWDTEAFF; CDR3 DNA: TGTGCCAGCAGCTGGGGGGGGACAGGGTGGGACACTGAAGCTTTCTTT
V gene: TRBV28; D gene: NA; J gene: TRBJ2-6; clone size: many; CDR3 protein: CASSLFPGVDSGANVLTF; CDR3 DNA: TGTGCCAGCAGTTTATTCCCAGGGGTGGACTCTGGGGCCAACGTCCTGACTTTC
V gene: TRBV19; D gene: TRBD1; J gene: TRBJ2-6; clone size: few; CDR3 protein: CASREGAGANVLTF; CDR3 DNA: TGTGCCAGTAGAGAGGGGGCCGGGGCCAACGTCCTGACTTTC
V gene: TRBV20-1; D gene: NA; J gene: TRBJ1-5; clone size: NA; CDR3 protein: CSARDSVGFLNQPQHF; CDR3 DNA: TGCAGTGCTAGAGATTCGGTCGGCTTTTTGAATCAGCCCCAGCATTTT
V gene: TRBV28; D gene: NA; J gene: TRBJ1-5; clone size: NA; CDR3 protein: CASRYRVAGINQPQHF; CDR3 DNA: TGTGCCAGCAGATACAGGGTCGCGGGGATCAATCAGCCCCAGCATTTT
V gene: TRBV9; D gene: TRBD2; J gene: TRBJ2-3; clone size: few; CDR3 protein: CASSGLRSGLAGMGDTQYF; CDR3 DNA: TGTGCCAGCAGCGGCCTCCGTTCAGGCCTAGCGGGGATGGGAGATACGCAGTATTTT
V gene: TRBV7-2; D gene: NA; J gene: TRBJ2-6; clone size: many; CDR3 protein: CASSLFAAGANVLTF; CDR3 DNA: TGTGCCAGCAGCTTATTCGCAGCCGGGGCCAACGTCCTGACTTTC
V gene: TRBV27; D gene: NA; J gene: TRBJ1-3; clone size: NA; CDR3 protein: CASSLTLTVWVSGNTIYF; CDR3 DNA: TGTGCCAGCAGTTTAACCCTAACCGTCTGGGTCTCTGGAAACACCATATATTTT
V gene: TRBV28; D gene: NA; J gene: TRBJ1-1; clone size: many; CDR3 protein: CASNTLRNTEAFF; CDR3 DNA: TGTGCCAGCAATACCTTAAGGAACACTGAAGCTTTCTTT
V gene: TRBV7-2; D gene: TRBD2; J gene: TRBJ2-5; clone size: many; CDR3 protein: CASSFSPRAGGQTQYF; CDR3 DNA: TGTGCCAGCAGCTTCTCTCCCCGGGCGGGAGGTCAGACCCAGTACTTC
V gene: TRBV27; D gene: TRBD1; J gene: TRBJ1-4; clone size: few; CDR3 protein: CASSPAGTGINEKLFF; CDR3 DNA: TGTGCCAGCAGTCCGGCGGGGACAGGCATTAATGAAAAACTGTTTTTT
V gene: TRBV7-9; D gene: NA; J gene: TRBJ1-3; clone size: NA; CDR3 protein: CASSSPGTGNTIYF; CDR3 DNA: TGTGCCAGCAGCTCCCCAGGGACTGGAAACACCATATATTTT
V gene: TRBV9; D gene: TRBD1; J gene: TRBJ2-5; clone size: many; CDR3 protein: CASSVGQGNWETQYF; CDR3 DNA: TGTGCCAGCAGCGTAGGACAGGGGAATTGGGAGACCCAGTACTTC
V gene: TRBV19; D gene: NA; J gene: TRBJ2-1; clone size: few; CDR3 protein: CASSNRNEQFF; CDR3 DNA: TGTGCCAGTAGTAACAGGAATGAGCAGTTCTTC
V gene: TRBV20-1; D gene: TRBD1; J gene: TRBJ2-7; clone size: NA; CDR3 protein: CSAGGQGSYEQYF; CDR3 DNA: TGCAGTGCTGGCGGACAGGGCTCCTACGAGCAGTACTTC
V gene: TRBV15; D gene: NA; J gene: TRBJ1-5; clone size: many; CDR3 protein: CATSRDSGNHQPQHF; CDR3 DNA: TGTGCCACCAGCAGAGATTCAGGAAATCATCAGCCCCAGCATTTT
V gene: TRBV20-1; D gene: TRBD2; J gene: TRBJ2-7; clone size: few; CDR3 protein: CSASVSGSDEQYF; CDR3 DNA: TGCAGTGCTAGCGTTAGCGGGAGTGACGAGCAGTACTTC